The source of this T cell receptor (beta chain) is a study of T cells after posttransplantation cyclophosphamide. Broader study findings: Tissue-infiltrating T cells from skin or gut overlapped little with blood T cells. TRB clonality was highly associated with recipient CMV seropositivity and reactivation. Later post-transplant blood repertoires were often dominated by donor CD8+ memory clones.

Control samples came 1 year after myeloablative marrow transplants with methotrexate plus calcineurin inhibitor. Assay: immunoSEQ multiplex PCR; the TCRdb copy retains only in-frame clones and omits some. The data hold roughly 15,000 clones, with about nine tenths observed a single time. This clone appeared once. The antigen remains unidentified. The CDR3 covers 16 residues. V lost 0 bases, J lost 2 bases, and 13 bases lay in between. Germline CDR1 reads SGHTA; CDR2 reads FQGTGA. The chain joins TRBV7-3 to TRBJ2-5; D gene uncertain. The receptor's source is a male patient aged 50 to 60 who received an allogeneic stem cell transplant from an unrelated donor, was CMV-positive, and had chronic GVHD only. Some T cells here may be from the graft donor. The sequenced sample was PBMCs, obtained after an allogeneic stem cell transplant with a calcineurin inhibitor and methotrexate. The CDR3 loop reads CASSLTGPGRQETQYF. As DNA, the CDR3 is TGTGCCAGCAGCTTAACGGGTCCAGGTCGGCAAGAGACCCAGTACTTC. The complete variable domain, with remaining parts taken from reference TRBV7-3 and TRBJ2-5, reads GAGVSQTPSNKVTEKGKYVELRCDPISGHTALYWYRQSLGQGPEFLIYFQGTGAADDSGLPNDRFFAVRPEGSVSTLKIQRTERGDSAVYLCASSLTGPGRQETQYFGPGTRLLVL.